This TCR beta chain was observed in a study of blood T cell repertoires in COVID-19 (dated by TCRdb to 2019 to 2021). Looking at the study overall: The collaborator samples originated in the United States, Italy and Spain and spanned the acute and convalescent phases of COVID-19. The material from the prospective study consisted of cDNA or gDNA derived from T cells, B-cell-depleted T cells, or PBMCs. The dataset comprised deeply sampled blood TCRbeta repertoires from subjects exposed to, actively infected with, or recovered from COVID-19. A freely available public database, intended as a resource for researchers studying the immune response to SARS-CoV-2, is where the repertoires were released. The samples were drawn from two sources: the first 160 participants of the ongoing ImmuneRACE study, and some 1,300 subjects contributed by 6 global collaborators. Nearly every sample came with metadata listing a de-identified subject ID, COVID-19 status, age in years and sex. Where available, HLA class I and class II types were taken from metadata supplied by the sample provider and were not determined by assay-based typing. General findings and caveats noted by the study authors: Clinical and demographic metadata were provided uncurated, with the amount varying by source and participant.

Concerning this clone itself: The antigen it recognizes is unknown. No much larger clone exists at a distance of one base, and base qualities are not known. The sample carries other DNA sequences with the same CDR3.

Each collaborating institution followed its own protocols to collect whole blood in K2EDTA tubes. Collaborator samples were shipped for TCRbeta analysis as frozen whole blood, isolated PBMCs, or DNA extracted from either sample type. TCRbeta CDR3 regions were amplified from genomic DNA using the immunoSEQ Assay, a bias-controlled multiplex PCR. Processing in the source paper ran as follows. Within the assay, amplification of reference gene primers was used to estimate how many nucleated cells each sample contained. Sequence reads were collapsed and filtered to measure the absolute abundance of every unique TCRbeta CDR3 rearrangement. For each sample, productive Simpson clonality was calculated by taking the square root of Simpson's diversity index across productive rearrangements. This is the immuneACCESS table as TCRdb keeps it, with only in-frame sequences that have V and J called. A part of the clones is gone; compared with another copy, unresolved V genes explain less than half, and the rest is unexplained. For V, J and clone size, that table is used; D and trimming come from the DNA. The table for this sample lists around 140,000 clones; roughly 83% of them were counted only once. Approximately 18% of the sample rests with the top ten.

What was sequenced was peripheral blood. The receptor was derived from an elderly woman with acute or convalescent COVID-19.

The CDR3 protein is CASSIRGRDTEAFF. The nucleotides are TGTGCCAGCAGCATCAGGGGGCGGGACACTGAAGCTTTCTTT. This chain is built from TRBV7-2 and TRBJ1-1, and 8 junction bases match TRBD1. For this chain, trimming is 5 bases at the V end and 3 bases at the J end, and the number of junction bases without a gene match is 5. The CDR3 goes from the cysteine to the phenylalanine over 14 residues. The CDR3 DNA has 42 bases and is translated from base 1. CDR1 and CDR2 are read off the germline V gene as SGHTA and FQGNSA.